What follows describes a single T cell receptor (beta chain). Its target is not known. The sample carries other DNA sequences with the same CDR3. This entry comes from a study of graft-versus-host responses after intestinal transplantation. Study background: All recipients were transplanted with multivisceral, liver-intestinal, or isolated intestinal grafts. Recipients were all induced with anti-thymocyte globulin, then given tacrolimus and steroids for around three years. Whole-study results and caveats: GvH clones turned up in recipient marrow; some had shown up first in ileum or blood. Graft-donor T cell macrochimerism in patients accompanied high graft-versus-host to host-versus-graft clonal ratios in allografts.

The CDR3 consists of 14 residues. The germline V gene encodes CDR1 MNHEY and CDR2 SVGAGI. Trimming took off 2 bases at V and 0 bases at J, with 8 bases between the two ends. Some clones are missing from TCRdb's copy, which holds only in-frame ones; the method was immunoSEQ multiplex PCR. This sample has under 150,000 clones, with around 96% found just once. The sample consisted of unstimulated CD8+ T cells sorted from spleen or lymph node cells, taken before intestinal transplant. The V and J genes are TRBV6-5 and TRBJ2-7; a weak D match, TRBD2 (5 bases). The clonotype comes from a human donor who received an intestinal transplant. CDR3 protein: CASSYLGLSYEQYF. For the CDR3, the DNA is TGTGCCAGCAGTTACCTTGGACTCTCCTACGAGCAGTACTTC.